Shown below are 4 T cell receptor beta chains from a single sample sequenced in a study of identical twins. TCRdb reanalysed the 5' RACE reads using MiXCR and keeps one entry per CDR3 protein. The table has around 650,000 distinct CDR3 sequences, 7% to 7.5% seen once; the top ten hold roughly 1.5%. The same specimen was also included in a second study, on yellow fever vaccine responses in identical twins.

The source material was PBMCs. Every receptor here comes from a woman aged 18-29 years in good health.

This clonotype was picked up many times. V gene TRBV5-1 combines with J gene TRBJ2-3, with 10 bases fitting TRBD2. J lost 0 bases, V lost 4 bases, and 8 bases had no gene match. From germline, CDR1 is SGHRS and CDR2 YFSETQ. The CDR3 is made up of 17 amino acids. CDR3 coding DNA: TGCGCCAGCAGCGGGACCCGGACTAGCGGTAGCACAGATACGCAGTATTTT. It codes for CASSGTRTSGSTDTQYF.

The sample holds a few counts of this clonotype. This rearrangement joins TRBV5-1 to TRBJ2-1; the match to TRBD2 covers 10 bases. The CDR3 is 20 residues long. Germline V gene data show CDR1 as SGHRS and CDR2 as YFSETQ. V shed 0 bases, J shed 5 bases, and the junction held 17 bases outside the gene matches. CDR3 nucleotide sequence: TGCGCCAGCAGCTTGGTAATCTCGGAGGCTAGCGGGAGTGTAGACAATGAGCAGTTCTTC. It specifies CASSLVISEASGSVDNEQFF.

This clonotype was observed at least ten times. The J gene is TRBJ2-6, the V gene TRBV12-3 or TRBV12-4; no firm D call. This CDR3 is 15 amino acids long. Trimming removed 6 bases at V and 0 bases at J, with 9 bases between. The CDR3 region is CASRRTNSGANVLTF. DNA of the CDR3: TGTGCCAGCAGAAGGACGAACTCTGGGGCCAACGTCCTGACTTTC.

This clonotype was picked up many times. The chain is built from TRBV5-1 and TRBJ2-1; 9 bases fit TRBD1. The CDR3 extends over 15 amino acids. CDR1 and CDR2 (germline): SGHRS, YFSETQ. The V segment lost 0 bases and the J segment 7 bases; nucleotides outside the gene matches: 5. The CDR3 here is CASSLAPGQGNEQFF. CDR3 nucleotides: TGCGCCAGCAGCTTGGCACCGGGACAGGGTAATGAGCAGTTCTTC.